The 11 T cell receptor beta chains given below trace back to one sample, sequenced in a study of neurological immune-mediated disorders. Time point given: technical triplicate 3. TCRdb used MiXCR to reprocess the 5' RACE reads, holding one entry per CDR3 protein. The sample lists nearly 30,000 distinct CDR3 sequences, about a sixth occurring once. The specimen was CD4+ T cells from blood. Receptor source: a female donor with HTLV-1-associated myelopathy (HAM/TSP).

This clonotype was recorded many times. J is TRBJ1-4 and V is TRBV20-1; D gene unclear. Trimming removed 5 bases from V and 8 bases from J, with 9 bases in between. From germline, CDR1 is DFQATT and CDR2 SNEGSKA (reference sequence). The CDR3 runs 11 residues. As DNA, the CDR3 is TGCAGTGCTTCCGGGCCGGAAAAACTGTTTTTT. Protein: CSASGPEKLFF.

This clonotype has ten or more counts. The chain uses TRBV20-1 and TRBJ1-1; TRBD1 matches at 7 bases. In germline, CDR1 is DFQATT, CDR2 SNEGSKA (reference sequence). With V trimmed by 3 bases and J by 2 bases, 6 bases remained unmatched. The CDR3 totals 14 residues. The CDR3 DNA is TGCAGTGCTAGCCAGGGGGGACCTAACACTGAAGCTTTCTTT. Its protein is CSASQGGPNTEAFF.

At least ten counts were recorded for this clonotype. V gene TRBV5-1 combines with J gene TRBJ1-1; 10 nucleotides agree with TRBD1. Germline CDR1 SGHRS, CDR2 YFSETQ. The CDR3 runs 15 residues. With V trimmed by 4 bases and J by 3 bases, 6 bases remained unmatched. Here the CDR3 DNA reads TGCGCCAGCAGCCTAATTGGGACAGGGGACACTGAAGCTTTCTTT. It specifies CASSLIGTGDTEAFF.

This clonotype was counted at least ten times. This chain uses TRBV20-1 with TRBJ2-5, with 8 bases lining up with TRBD1. Germline lookup yields CDR1 DFQATT and CDR2 SNEGSKA (reference sequence). The CDR3 is 12 residues long. With 6 bases clipped from V and 1 base from J, the junction kept 1 base outside the gene matches. CDR3 DNA sequence: TGCAGTGCGGGACAGGCCCAAGAGACCCAGTACTTC. Translating it yields CSAGQAQETQYF.

At least ten counts were recorded for this clonotype. CDR3 DNA: TGTGCCAGCAGCTTAGCAGCGGGGGCCTACAATGAGCAGTTCTTC. It specifies CASSLAAGAYNEQFF. The gene calls are TRBV7-2 and TRBJ2-1; 8 bases match TRBD2. Per germline, CDR1 SGHTA and CDR2 FQGNSA. After removal of 0 bases from V and 2 bases from J, the junction contained 0 bases not matched to a gene. The CDR3 covers 15 residues.

This clonotype was seen many times. The genes are TRBV28 and TRBJ2-3; 9 positions agree with TRBD2. Germline V lookup: CDR1 MDHEN, CDR2 SYDVKM. The CDR3 totals 15 residues. The V and J ends lost 6 bases and 8 bases, in that order; junction bases with no gene match: 12. The CDR3: CASRGGGLAPITQYF. For the CDR3, the DNA is TGTGCCAGCAGGGGAGGGGGACTAGCACCTATTACGCAGTATTTT.

This clonotype was counted at least ten times. DNA of the CDR3: TGCGCCAGCTTCTCGGCGGGGCGGACCGGGGAGCTGTTTTTT. Protein sequence: CASFSAGRTGELFF. This chain joins TRBV5-1 and TRBJ2-2, with D tentatively TRBD2 (6 bases). The germline gives CDR1 SGHRS, CDR2 YFSETQ. V dropped 7 bases and J dropped 5 bases, with 15 bases sitting between them. This CDR3 has 14 amino acids.

In this sample, this clonotype turned up many times. CDR3 region: CASSPPTDTYEQYF. CDR3 DNA sequence: TGTGCCAGCTCCCCGCCGACAGACACCTACGAGCAGTACTTC. The chain employs TRBV18 and TRBJ2-7; maybe TRBD1 (5 bases). The CDR3 loop spans 14 amino acids. The V gene lost 6 bases and the J gene lost 2 bases, with 14 bases spanning the gap. CDR1 is KGHSH and CDR2 is LQKENI in the germline V gene.

This clonotype was seen only a few times. V is TRBV28 and J is TRBJ1-2; perhaps TRBD1 as D (5 bases). This CDR3 is built from 13 residues. Germline CDR1 is MDHEN and CDR2 is SYDVKM. V was cut by 6 bases and J by 3 bases, with 11 bases left in between. The CDR3 nucleotides are TGTGCCAGCAGCCTACAGGTATACTATGGCTACACCTTC. Translation: CASSLQVYYGYTF.

This clonotype was seen at least ten times. V gene TRBV5-1 combines with J gene TRBJ2-3; 11 bases match TRBD2. Germline V CDR1 and CDR2: SGHRS, YFSETQ. The V and J ends lost 4 bases and 6 bases, in that order; junction bases with no gene match: 10. This CDR3 has 16 residues. The CDR3 DNA follows: TGCGCCAGCAGCCCCCTGGCTAGCGGGGGGCAGGATACGCAGTATTTT. Translation gives CASSPLASGGQDTQYF.

This clonotype was seen many times. This chain uses TRBV3-1 with TRBJ2-1; 11 bases map to TRBD2. After removal of 4 bases from V and 5 bases from J, the junction contained 10 bases not matched to a gene. The CDR3 spans 17 residues. CDR1 is LGHDT and CDR2 is YNNKEL in the germline V gene (reference sequence). CDR3 nucleotide sequence: TGTGCCAGCAGCCGGAACGTAGCGGGAGGGGGGCACAATGAGCAGTTCTTC. It translates to CASSRNVAGGGHNEQFF.